At least ten counts were recorded for the clone carrying this T cell receptor (beta chain). The data derive from a study of neurological immune-mediated disorders. J gave up 2 bases and V 1 base, and 5 bases lay outside the gene matches. The CDR3 covers 15 residues. Germline V gene sequence: CDR1 SGHRS, CDR2 YFSETQ. 5'RACE with 10-nucleotide random UMIs produced the cDNA. TCRdb used MiXCR to reprocess the 5' RACE reads, holding one entry per CDR3 protein. The table includes more than 40,000 distinct CDR3 sequences, around 3.3% detected once. The rearrangement uses TRBV5-1 and TRBJ2-5; 7 nucleotides agree with TRBD2. The sequenced material came from PBMCs. The TCR originated in a woman aged 50 to 60 with multiple sclerosis. The CDR3 here is CASSLLGGGQETQYF. CDR3 DNA sequence: TGCGCCAGCAGCTTGCTGGGGGGAGGGCAAGAGACCCAGTACTTC.